The clone carrying this T cell receptor (beta chain) appeared once. The V end lost 3 bases, the J end lost 6 bases, and 18 bases lay between the germline ends. This CDR3 is 17 amino acids long. Germline values: CDR1 LGHNA, CDR2 YNFKEQ. This entry belongs to a study of sequential checkpoint blockade in melanoma. Overall study context: Arm A got nivolumab then ipilimumab; arm B the reverse, 1:1. Each arm's sequence ended with maintenance nivolumab.

Assay used: immunoSEQ multiplex PCR; TCRdb lists only in-frame clones, some missing. The repertoire holds roughly 16,000 clones, with over 60% as singletons. Regarding treatment: randomized to nivolumab then ipilimumab (arm A) or the reverse (arm B). None of the patients previously received DNA-damaging chemotherapy. Live CD3+CD8+ CD19− CD56− cells were sorted from PBMCs. The chain employs TRBV4-2 and TRBJ1-6; D uncertain. The clonotype comes from a human donor with melanoma. This material consisted of CD8+ T cells sorted from blood (inferred from file names), taken from a patient given nivolumab and ipilimumab in sequence. The CDR3 region is CASSQVPKTPSNSPLHF. CDR3 bases: TGTGCCAGCAGCCAGGTGCCCAAGACACCAAGTAATTCACCCCTCCACTTT.